This T cell receptor beta chain was sequenced during a study of siplizumab effects on memory and regulatory T cells. Germline loops: CDR1 ENHRY, CDR2 SYGVKD. The CDR3 is 14 amino acids. V trimming: 6 bases; J trimming: 4 bases; junction bases outside the gene matches: 3. The method was immunoSEQ multiplex PCR; TCRdb's version includes in-frame clones alone and lacks a portion of them. The sample comprises over 55,000 clones, around four fifths of which are singletons, and about 3.8% rests with the top ten. The chain carries TRBV10-3 and TRBJ2-5; TRBD1 matches 12 bases. The clonotype comes from a human donor in good health. Specimen: memory CD4+ T cells sorted from blood. The CDR3 reads CAIRGTGGIETQYF. The CDR3 DNA sequence: TGTGCCATCAGGGGGACAGGGGGCATAGAGACCCAGTACTTC.